The 7 T cell receptor beta chains below all came from one sample that was sequenced in a study of OX40 agonist ivuxolimab in advanced cancers. The method was immunoSEQ multiplex PCR; TCRdb's version includes in-frame clones alone and lacks a portion of them. Here the sample spans 75,000 to 95,000 clones, around 83% being singletons. Sequencing was performed on CD4+ or CD8+ T cells sorted from blood, taken in a trial of the OX40 agonist ivuxolimab. Receptors originate from an adult with an advanced solid tumor such as melanoma, head and neck, liver or kidney cancer.

This chain joins TRBV5-1 and TRBJ2-7, with a weak D call TRBD2 (6 bases). The CDR3 is 16 residues long. The germline V gene has CDR1 SGHRS and CDR2 YFSETQ. V was pared by 0 bases and J by 7 bases, with 20 bases between. The CDR3 DNA follows: TGCGCCAGCAGCTTGGGTCCCCAGGGAGGTTTTGGGGAGCAGTACTTC. Translation gives CASSLGPQGGFGEQYF.

The V call is TRBV28, the J call TRBJ1-2, with unresolved D. The CDR3 runs to 14 residues. The V end was cut by 0 bases, the J end by 2 bases, with 7 bases between. Germline V lookup: CDR1 MDHEN, CDR2 SYDVKM. The CDR3 loop reads CASSLWAPNYGYTF. CDR3 sequence (DNA): TGTGCCAGCAGTTTATGGGCACCGAACTATGGCTACACCTTC.

The rearrangement links TRBV6-5 to TRBJ1-3; a weak D match, TRBD1 (6 bases). The V gene lost 5 bases and the J gene lost 4 bases, with 9 bases spanning the gap. The CDR3 consists of 13 residues. Germline CDR1 reads MNHEY; CDR2 reads SVGAGI. The CDR3 spells CASSQGGGNTIYF. As DNA, the CDR3 is TGTGCCAGCAGTCAAGGGGGGGGAAACACCATATATTTT.

The chain is built from TRBV19 and TRBJ2-7, with D possibly matching TRBD2 (6 bases). The germline V gene has CDR1 LNHDA and CDR2 SQIVND (reference sequence). The CDR3 extends over 14 amino acids. V lost 9 bases and J lost 7, with 22 bases in between. In DNA form, the CDR3 reads TGTGCCAGCAACCGGGACTGGCTTTCCGAGGAGCAGTACTTC. It translates to CASNRDWLSEEQYF.

V and J are TRBV6-5 and TRBJ1-2, with D possibly matching TRBD1 (5 bases). Germline V gene sequence: CDR1 MNHEY, CDR2 SVGAGI. Trimming removed 1 base at V and 2 bases at J, with 14 bases between. The CDR3 is made up of 16 amino acids. CDR3: CASSYFAGALNYGYTF. The CDR3 coding sequence is TGTGCCAGCAGTTACTTCGCCGGGGCCCTAAACTATGGCTACACCTTC.

The chain uses TRBV5-6 and TRBJ2-1; 8 positions agree with TRBD2. Trimming cost V 1 base and J 4 bases; bases outside gene matches: 4. The CDR3 contains 15 residues. Germline values: CDR1 SGHDT, CDR2 YYEEEE. The CDR3 loop reads CASSLRGGAYNEQFF. In DNA form, the CDR3 reads TGTGCCAGCAGCTTGCGGGGGGGCGCATACAATGAGCAGTTCTTC.

The chain couples TRBV5-4 to TRBJ1-4; TRBD1 matches 8 bases. The CDR3 totals 13 residues. Germline lookup yields CDR1 SGHNT and CDR2 YYREEE (reference sequence). Trimming at V came to 4 bases and at J to 8 bases, leaving 4 bases not matched to a gene. CDR3 nucleotides: TGTGCCAGCAGCCCAGGGGGCCGGGAAAAACTGTTTTTT. Protein product: CASSPGGREKLFF.